One and the same sample provided the 12 T cell receptor beta chains below, sequenced in a study of blood T cells in healthy people across ages. A second roughly 6 to 11 cycle PCR used barcoded and J-beta primers. Each CDR3 protein gets one entry after TCRdb re-called the 5' RACE reads with MiXCR. The sample includes about 1.1 million distinct CDR3 sequences, 35% to 40% of them seen just once. The sequencing sample was made of blood. All receptors derive from a man aged 18 to 35 in good health.

The rearrangement uses TRBV27 and TRBJ1-1; D is perhaps TRBD1 (5 bases). Germline V CDR1 and CDR2: MNHEY, SMNVEV (reference sequence). This CDR3 has 15 amino acids. Trimming took 6 bases from V and 4 from J, leaving 18 bases between them. The CDR3 here is CASSRGRGAGTEAFF. The CDR3 region has the DNA TGTGCCAGCAGCCGGGGTCGGGGCGCGGGCACTGAAGCTTTCTTT.

The rearrangement uses TRBV10-3 and TRBJ2-2, with 9 bases matching TRBD1. V was clipped by 1 base and J by 0 bases; unmatched bases: 0. Germline V gene data show CDR1 as ENHRY and CDR2 as SYGVKD. CDR3 length equals 16 residues. This chain's CDR3 is CAISEWDRANTGELFF. CDR3 nucleotide sequence: TGTGCCATCAGTGAGTGGGACAGGGCGAACACCGGGGAGCTGTTTTTT.

The chain joins TRBV24-1 to TRBJ2-1, with 8 bases matching TRBD1. The CDR3 has 15 amino acids. Germline CDR1 and CDR2: KGHDR and SFDVKD. The V segment lost 3 bases and the J segment 4 bases; nucleotides outside the gene matches: 4. CDR3 coding DNA: TGTGCCACCAGTGATCGGACAGGGTGGTACAATGAGCAGTTCTTC. Residues: CATSDRTGWYNEQFF.

This clonotype showed up just a few times. The chain recombines TRBV20-1 with TRBJ2-7; weak D call: TRBD1 (5 bases). Trimming removed 1 base at V and 4 bases at J, with 8 bases between. Germline values: CDR1 DFQATT, CDR2 SNEGSKA (reference sequence). CDR3 size: 12 residues. This CDR3 is CSARATDYEQYF. The CDR3 coding sequence is TGCAGTGCTAGAGCGACAGATTACGAGCAGTACTTC.

The genes are TRBV4-3 and TRBJ1-1; TRBD1 agrees at 7 bases. J was trimmed by 3 bases and V by 1 base; bases with no gene match: 8. Germline CDR1 is LGHNA and CDR2 is YSLEER. The CDR3 consists of 16 residues. CDR3 amino acids: CASSQAHQGDDTEAFF. The CDR3 DNA follows: TGCGCCAGCAGCCAAGCGCACCAGGGGGATGACACTGAAGCTTTCTTT.

The chain links TRBV29-1 to TRBJ2-1, with 11 bases matching TRBD2. CDR1 SQVTM and CDR2 ANQGSEA come from the germline V gene. Germline trimming cut 2 bases from V and 10 bases from J; bases unmatched to any gene: 4. The CDR3 has 13 amino acids. CDR3 in amino acids: CSVETSGSGEQFF. As DNA, the CDR3 is TGCAGCGTTGAAACTAGCGGGAGTGGAGAGCAGTTCTTC.

Concerning this clonotype itself: Being one base from a much bigger clone, this may be a read error. The V call is TRBV20-1, the J call TRBJ2-5; perhaps TRBD1 as D (5 bases). The V end lost 1 base, the J end lost 11 bases, and 17 bases lay between the germline ends. Germline lookup yields CDR1 DFQATT and CDR2 SNEGSKA (reference sequence). The CDR3 sequence is 13 residues long. The CDR3 sequence: CSARVGLENEQYF. CDR3 coding DNA: TGCAGTGCTAGAGTGGGGCTAGAAAATGAGCAGTACTTC.

This clonotype was observed a few times. The rearrangement uses TRBV4-3 and TRBJ1-6; D is unclear. V lost 0 bases and J lost 6, with 9 bases in between. In germline, CDR1 is LGHNA, CDR2 YSLEER. The CDR3 is 15 amino acids. The CDR3 region has the DNA TGCGCCAGCAGCCAAGATCGGAACAGTAATTCACCCCTCCACTTT. It codes for CASSQDRNSNSPLHF.

This rearrangement joins TRBV4-2 to TRBJ2-6, with D hard to call. The V end lost 7 bases, the J end lost 0 bases, and 13 bases lay between the germline ends. The CDR3 is made up of 16 amino acids. Per germline, CDR1 LGHNA and CDR2 YNFKEQ. The CDR3 loop reads CASTIGPHSGANVLTF. For the CDR3, the DNA is TGTGCCAGCACTATAGGGCCGCACTCTGGGGCCAACGTCCTGACTTTC.

Points on this clonotype: The junction departs from the called germline gene at one end, perhaps through a read error. CDR3 protein: CASRPLATGTQYF. The CDR3 nucleotides are TGTGCCAGCAGGCCACTAGCAACAGGTACGCAGTATTTT. This chain uses TRBV7-2 with TRBJ2-3, with D possibly TRBD2 on 6 matching bases. The germline V gene has CDR1 SGHTA and CDR2 FQGNSA. The CDR3 covers 13 residues.

J is TRBJ2-5 and V is TRBV29-1; D unresolved. TRBJ2-7 matches the DNA end more closely, so the J call is doubtful. This CDR3 is built from 11 residues. Germline CDR1 reads SQVTM; CDR2 reads ANQGSEA. CDR3 bases: TGCAGCACCCGAGGTGGGTACGAGCAGTACTTC. The encoded protein is CSTRGGYEQYF.

Remarks on this clonotype: The junction departs from germline at one end; a sequencing error may be responsible. The J gene is TRBJ1-1, the V gene TRBV4-1; the D is unclear. The CDR3 has 15 amino acids. Germline V gene sequence: CDR1 MGHRA, CDR2 YSYEKL. CDR3 DNA sequence: TGCGCCAACAGCCAAGAAAGGTGGGTGAACACTGAAGCTTTCTTT. It is translated as CANSQERWVNTEAFF.